One and the same sample provided the 17 T cell receptor beta chains below, sequenced in a study of T cell repertoires in cytomegalovirus infection. TCRdb processed the reads anew with MiXCR; each CDR3 protein has one entry. Here the sample spans 600,000 to 800,000 distinct CDR3 sequences, approximately 25% being singletons. Sequencing was done on a sample of CD8+ T cells from PBMCs. Receptor source: a human donor in good health (CMV status not recorded). Some clones in this sample may be carry-over from other donors' samples.

The rearrangement joins TRBV6-6 to TRBJ2-1; TRBD1 aligns across 10 bases. J gave up 0 bases and V 6 bases, and 11 bases lay outside the gene matches. This CDR3 has 18 amino acids. Germline lookup yields CDR1 MNHNY and CDR2 SVGAGI (reference sequence). The CDR3 here is CASRPDRGREGSYNEQFF. The DNA for the CDR3 is TGTGCCAGCAGACCGGACAGGGGGAGGGAAGGCTCCTACAATGAGCAGTTCTTC.

In this sample, this clonotype turned up a few times. The gene calls are TRBV9 and TRBJ2-5; possible D gene TRBD2, 6 bases. Germline CDR1 SGDLS, CDR2 YYNGEE. The CDR3 loop spans 14 amino acids. V shed 0 bases and J shed 5 bases, with 11 bases lying between them. The CDR3 bases are TGTGCCAGCAGCGTAGCCGGGGGTGGGGAGACCCAGTACTTC. It encodes CASSVAGGGETQYF.

The sample holds a few counts of this clonotype. The V call is TRBV4-2, the J call TRBJ2-1; no reliable D call. This CDR3 is built from 14 residues. Per the germline V gene, CDR1 is LGHNA and CDR2 is YNFKEQ. Trimming took 0 bases from V and 7 from J, leaving 10 bases between them. The CDR3 DNA is TGTGCCAGCAGCCAAGATGGTTCATTTAATGAGCAGTTCTTC. Translation gives CASSQDGSFNEQFF.

The chain carries TRBV6-2 or TRBV6-3 and TRBJ2-5, with 7 nucleotides matching TRBD1. V was clipped by 7 bases and J by 4 bases; unmatched bases: 6. CDR1 and CDR2 from the germline V gene are MNHEY and SVGEGT. The CDR3 is 13 amino acids. The CDR3 spells CASTPGQRETQYF. CDR3 DNA: TGTGCCAGCACCCCGGGACAGAGAGAGACCCAGTACTTC.

In this sample, this clonotype turned up many times. The chain carries TRBV7-8 and TRBJ1-3; the D is unclear. The CDR3 is 15 amino acids. CDR1 is SGHVS and CDR2 is FQNEAQ in the germline V gene. V was cut by 2 bases and J by 0 bases, with 8 bases left in between. The CDR3 DNA sequence: TGTGCCAGCAGCTTACTTAAGCGCTCTGGAAACACCATATATTTT. This translates into CASSLLKRSGNTIYF.

This clonotype was detected only a few times. J is TRBJ2-1 and V is TRBV11-1; weak D call: TRBD2 (5 bases). V was clipped by 3 bases and J by 6 bases, with 15 bases between them. The CDR3 consists of 15 residues. CDR1 SGHAT and CDR2 FQDESV come from the germline V gene (reference sequence). DNA of the CDR3: TGTGCCAGCAGCTTCCGGGGTAGCTTGGCCAATGAGCAGTTCTTC. Translating gives CASSFRGSLANEQFF. The full variable domain, its missing parts supplied by reference TRBV11-1 and TRBJ2-1, is EAEVAQSPRYKITEKSQAVAFWCDPISGHATLYWYRQILGQGPELLVQFQDESVVDDSQLPKDRFSAERLKGVDSTLKIQPAELGDSAMYLCASSFRGSLANEQFFGPGTRLTVL.

The chain is built from TRBV20-1 and TRBJ2-3, with D perhaps being TRBD1 or TRBD2 (5 bases each). CDR3 length: 13 amino acids. With 2 bases removed from V and 6 bases from J, the gap between germline ends came to 12 bases. Germline values: CDR1 DFQATT, CDR2 SNEGSKA (reference sequence). The DNA of the CDR3 is TGCAGTGCTAGAAATGAGTGGGGGGATACGCAGTATTTT. Translated, it gives CSARNEWGDTQYF.

The chain has TRBV20-1 and TRBJ1-1; 7 nucleotides line up with TRBD1. This CDR3 is 13 amino acids long. From germline, CDR1 is DFQATT and CDR2 SNEGSKA (reference sequence). The CDR3 reads CRPTGNDYTEAFF. As DNA, the CDR3 is TGCAGACCGACAGGGAACGATTACACTGAAGCTTTCTTT.

This clonotype was recorded a few times. V gene TRBV4-1 combines with J gene TRBJ2-2; no definite D call. With 0 bases removed from V and 0 bases from J, the gap between germline ends came to 11 bases. Germline V gives CDR1 MGHRA, CDR2 YSYEKL. CDR3 length: 17 residues. The CDR3 spells CASSQDPGSPNTGELFF. CDR3 nucleotide sequence: TGCGCCAGCAGCCAAGATCCAGGCAGCCCGAACACCGGGGAGCTGTTTTTT.

This clonotype appeared a few times. The rearrangement links TRBV6-1 to TRBJ2-5; 10 bases match TRBD1. Germline lookup yields CDR1 MNHNS and CDR2 SASEGT. V trimming: 8 bases; J trimming: 5 bases; junction bases outside the gene matches: 11. The CDR3 covers 15 residues. The CDR3 DNA sequence: TGTGCCAGCGGCCTCCGGGACAGGGGCATGGAGACCCAGTACTTC. As protein: CASGLRDRGMETQYF.

The table lists this clonotype with a few counts. The rearrangement joins TRBV7-9 to TRBJ2-3; 9 nucleotides align to TRBD1. There are 14 residues in the CDR3. The J segment lost 6 bases and the V segment lost 6 bases, leaving 7 bases of the junction unmatched. CDR1 SEHNR and CDR2 FQNEAQ come from the germline V gene (reference sequence). The CDR3 DNA reads as TGTGCCAGCAGAGGGACAGGGACGATGGATACGCAGTATTTT. This translates into CASRGTGTMDTQYF.

This clonotype was found many times. The CDR3 sequence: CASSWGAEQFF. For the CDR3, the DNA is TGTGCCAGCAGCTGGGGGGCTGAGCAGTTCTTC. The rearrangement joins TRBV11-2 to TRBJ2-1; D assignment may be TRBD1 or TRBD2 (6 bases each). The CDR3 runs to 11 residues. In germline, CDR1 is SGHAT, CDR2 FQNNGV. V was trimmed by 4 bases and J by 9 bases, leaving 7 bases between them. Filled out from reference TRBV11-2 and TRBJ2-1, the complete variable domain reads EAGVAQSPRYKIIEKRQSVAFWCNPISGHATLYWYQQILGQGPKLLIQFQNNGVVDDSQLPKDRFSAERLKGVDSTLKIQPAKLEDSAVYLCASSWGAEQFFGPGTRLTVL.

The V call is TRBV5-1, the J call TRBJ1-1; no clear D gene. V was trimmed by 6 bases and J by 1 base, leaving 10 bases between them. The CDR3 runs to 13 residues. Germline V gene lookup returns CDR1 SGHRS and CDR2 YFSETQ. The CDR3: CASNHPGNTEAFF. Written as DNA, the CDR3 is TGCGCCAGCAACCATCCGGGGAACACTGAAGCTTTCTTT.

This clonotype was found many times. J is TRBJ2-3 and V is TRBV2; D is undetermined. V was clipped by 1 base and J by 2 bases, with 7 bases between them. Germline lookup yields CDR1 SNHLY and CDR2 FYNNEI. This CDR3 contains 14 residues. The DNA of the CDR3 is TGTGCCAGCAGTGAAGAGGATCCCACAGATACGCAGTATTTT. Translated, it gives CASSEEDPTDTQYF.

On this clonotype itself: Just one base apart from a much larger clone, this may be a read error. This is likely a read error, given that the CDR3 carries no conserved phenylalanine or tryptophan at its end. The rearrangement uses TRBV5-6 and TRBJ2-1; the D is unclear. V shed 0 bases and J shed 9 bases, with 7 bases lying between them. From germline, CDR1 is SGHDT and CDR2 YYEEEE. The CDR3 spans 12 residues. CDR3 protein: CASSLGPPEQFY. The CDR3 region has the DNA TGTGCCAGCAGCTTGGGACCCCCTGAGCAGTTCTAC.

The genes are TRBV10-3 and TRBJ2-5; D not certain. Germline assignment: CDR1 ENHRY and CDR2 SYGVKD. The CDR3 covers 14 residues. Trimming pared 3 bases from V and 5 bases from J, leaving 13 bases between. CDR3: CAISDYEPWETQYF. The DNA of the CDR3 is TGTGCCATCAGTGATTACGAACCATGGGAGACCCAGTACTTC.

This chain connects TRBV14 to TRBJ1-2; possible D gene TRBD1, 5 bases. The germline V and J ends were trimmed by 5 bases and 4 bases, with 17 bases remaining between them. The V gene's germline CDR1 is SGHDN and CDR2 FVKESK. The CDR3 is 15 amino acids. CDR3 amino acids: CASSIDRRGVYGYTF. As DNA, the CDR3 is TGTGCCAGCAGCATCGACAGACGGGGCGTCTATGGCTACACCTTC.